This note documents a single TCR beta chain sequence. The CDR3 sequence is 15 residues long. The junction had 3 bases not matched to a gene; V was cut back by 1 base and J by 1 base. Germline V CDR1 and CDR2: SGHRS, YFSETQ. The data derive from a study of blood T cell repertoires in COVID-19. Original handling: For nucleated cells, counts were estimated from reference gene primer amplification. Profiled with immunoSEQ multiplex PCR; TCRdb holds only in-frame clones, not every one. That table is the source of V, J and clone size, and D and trimming were worked out from the DNA. The sample consists of 300,000 to 350,000 clones, about nine tenths of them appearing once.

The chain recombines TRBV5-1 with TRBJ2-5; 8 nucleotides align to TRBD2. The material sequenced was peripheral blood. The source is a woman aged 25-40 years with COVID-19, enrolled during active disease. CDR3 bases: TGCGCCAGCAGCTTGTTTCTAGCGGGCCAAGAGACCCAGTACTTC. Translation gives CASSLFLAGQETQYF.